This record looks at one TCR beta chain sequence and its context. Its antigen remains unidentified. No much larger clonotype is one base removed from it; base qualities were not supplied. The entry originates in a study of control samples from healthy donors and cancer patients (dated by TCRdb to about 2020). Libraries came from the immunoSEQ multiplex PCR assay. Drawn from immuneACCESS, this table holds only the in-frame rearrangements with V and J called that TCRdb kept. Clones are partly lost; checked studies trace under half to an unresolved V gene and leave the rest unexplained. Present in this sample are some 140,000 clones, around nine tenths of which were seen just once. The ten most abundant clones make up roughly 12% of the sample. In the germline V gene (reference sequence), CDR1 corresponds to SGHNT and CDR2 to YYREEE. V lost 1 base and J lost 1 base; the stretch between them is 8 bases long. Counted from cysteine to phenylalanine, this CDR3 has 15 amino acids. Kept here is only the CDR3 DNA, which spans 45 bases and is read in frame from base 1.

The sequence came from a young man in good health. The sequenced sample was blood. The V and J genes are TRBV5-4 and TRBJ2-2; the D gene remains uncertain. The DNA sequence is TGTGCCAGCAGCTTGCCCAGCGAGAACACCGGGGAGCTGTTTTTT. This translates into CASSLPSENTGELFF. With all but the CDR3 taken from the reference TRBV5-4 and TRBJ2-2 genes, the full variable domain is: ETGVTQSPTHLIKTRGQQVTLRCSSQSGHNTVSWYQQALGQGPQFIFQYYREEENGRGNFPPRFSGLQFPNYSSELNVNALELDDSALYLCASSLPSENTGELFFGEGSRLTVL.